This entry features one T cell receptor (beta chain) sequence. The CDR3 contains 16 residues. Germline values: CDR1 SNHLY, CDR2 FYNNEI. The V gene end was trimmed by 9 bases and the J gene end by 4 bases; junction bases not matched to a gene: 12. This sample stems from a study of T cells in Graves' hyperthyroidism and ophthalmopathy. There were TCR beta CDR3 regions amplified from RNA transcripts. HTBI primers were employed in a first-round RT-PCR of the TCR CDR3. MiXCR, run by TCRdb on the multiplex PCR reads, gives a single entry per CDR3 protein. The repertoire holds a few hundred thousand distinct CDR3 sequences, with roughly 15% as singletons.

This sequence originates from a woman in her thirties or forties with Graves' hyperthyroidism that later progressed to Graves' ophthalmopathy. The chain carries TRBV2 and TRBJ1-1, with TRBD1 identical over 12 bases. The sequencing input was blood. This chain's CDR3 is CASRVGTGGYFTEAFF. CDR3 DNA sequence: TGTGCCAGTCGGGTTGGGACAGGGGGCTATTTCACTGAAGCTTTCTTT.